This TCR beta chain was documented in a study of shared clonotypes between healthy human individuals. Produced via immunoSEQ multiplex PCR; TCRdb's table is partial and in-frame only. The table records 190,000 or so clones, 65% to 80% of them present only once. There are 11 residues in the CDR3. Germline CDR1 SNHLY, CDR2 FYNNEI. V shed 1 base and J shed 12 bases, with 7 bases lying between them. The sequence was collected from a man in his thirties or forties in good health. Sequences were obtained from memory CD4+ T cells sorted from blood. Subset given: CD45RA-negative fraction. The chain is built from TRBV2 and TRBJ2-1; D may be TRBD1 (6 bases). The CDR3 DNA is TGTGCCAGCAGTGAAGGGGGGCCGCAGTTCTTC. Protein: CASSEGGPQFF.